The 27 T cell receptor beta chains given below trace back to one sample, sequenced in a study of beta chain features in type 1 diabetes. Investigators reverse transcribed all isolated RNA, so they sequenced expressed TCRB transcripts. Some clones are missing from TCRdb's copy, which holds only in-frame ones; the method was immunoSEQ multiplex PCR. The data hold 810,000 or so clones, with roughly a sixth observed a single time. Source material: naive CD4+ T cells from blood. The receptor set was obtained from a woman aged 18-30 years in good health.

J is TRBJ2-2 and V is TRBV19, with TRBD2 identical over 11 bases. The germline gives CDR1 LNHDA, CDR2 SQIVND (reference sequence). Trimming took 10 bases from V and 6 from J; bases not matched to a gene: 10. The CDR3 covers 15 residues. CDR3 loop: CATRRTSGRSGELFF. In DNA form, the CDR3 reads TGTGCCACCCGGAGAACTAGCGGGAGATCCGGGGAGCTGTTTTTT.

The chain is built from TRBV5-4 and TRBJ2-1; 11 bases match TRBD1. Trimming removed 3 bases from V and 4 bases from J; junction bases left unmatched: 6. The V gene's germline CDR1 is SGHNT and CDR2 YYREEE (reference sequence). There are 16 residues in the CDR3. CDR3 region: CASSYGGQGAYNEQFF. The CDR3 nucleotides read TGTGCCAGCAGCTACGGAGGACAGGGGGCTTACAATGAGCAGTTCTTC.

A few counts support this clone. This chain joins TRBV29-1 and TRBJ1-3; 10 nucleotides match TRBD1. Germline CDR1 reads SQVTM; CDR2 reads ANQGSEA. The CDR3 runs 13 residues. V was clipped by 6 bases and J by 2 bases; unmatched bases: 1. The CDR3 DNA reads TGCAGCGTCGGGACAGGGGCTGGAAACACCATATATTTT. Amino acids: CSVGTGAGNTIYF.

For the CDR3, the DNA is TGTGCCAGCAGAGAGCTAGGCACAGATACGCAGTATTTT. The encoded protein is CASRELGTDTQYF. The V call is TRBV2, the J call TRBJ2-3; D gene uncertain. Per germline, CDR1 SNHLY and CDR2 FYNNEI. There are 13 residues in the CDR3. V lost 6 bases and J 1 base, leaving 8 bases between the germline ends.

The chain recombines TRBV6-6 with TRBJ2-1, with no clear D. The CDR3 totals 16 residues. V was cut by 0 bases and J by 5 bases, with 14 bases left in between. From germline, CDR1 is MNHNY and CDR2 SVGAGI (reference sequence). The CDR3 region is CASSYSGFGGDNEQFF. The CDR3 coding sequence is TGTGCCAGCAGTTACTCGGGTTTTGGCGGAGACAATGAGCAGTTCTTC.

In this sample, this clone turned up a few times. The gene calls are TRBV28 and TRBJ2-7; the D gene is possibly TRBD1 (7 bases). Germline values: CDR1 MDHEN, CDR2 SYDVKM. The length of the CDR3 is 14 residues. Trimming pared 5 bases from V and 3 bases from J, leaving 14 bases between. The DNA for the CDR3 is TGTGCCAGCAGTCGGGCAGGGGGGCTCTACGAGCAGTACTTC. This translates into CASSRAGGLYEQYF.

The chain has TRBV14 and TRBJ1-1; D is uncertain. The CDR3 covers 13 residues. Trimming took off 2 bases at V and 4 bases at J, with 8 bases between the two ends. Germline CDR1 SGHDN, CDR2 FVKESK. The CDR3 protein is CASSQNEGTEAFF. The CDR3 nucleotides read TGTGCCAGCAGCCAAAACGAGGGCACTGAAGCTTTCTTT.

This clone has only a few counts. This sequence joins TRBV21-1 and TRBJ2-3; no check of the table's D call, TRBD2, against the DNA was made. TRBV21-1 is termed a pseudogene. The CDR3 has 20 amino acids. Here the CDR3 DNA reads TGTGCCAGCAGCAAAGCGGGACTAGCGGGAGGGAGAGGGGACACAGATACGCAGTATTTT. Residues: CASSKAGLAGGRGDTDTQYF.

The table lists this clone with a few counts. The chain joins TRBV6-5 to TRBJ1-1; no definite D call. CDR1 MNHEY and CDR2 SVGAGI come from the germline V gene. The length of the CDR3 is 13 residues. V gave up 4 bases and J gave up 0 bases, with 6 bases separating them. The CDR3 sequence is CASSFMMNTEAFF. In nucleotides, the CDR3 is TGTGCCAGCAGTTTCATGATGAACACTGAAGCTTTCTTT.

The CDR3 bases are TGCGCCAGCAGCTACAGGGTTCCGACCACTGAAGCTTTCTTT. Protein product: CASSYRVPTTEAFF. This sequence joins TRBV5-1 and TRBJ1-1; a weak D match, TRBD1 (6 bases). V lost 3 bases and J lost 4, with 13 bases in between. Germline CDR1 and CDR2: SGHRS and YFSETQ. This CDR3 contains 14 residues.

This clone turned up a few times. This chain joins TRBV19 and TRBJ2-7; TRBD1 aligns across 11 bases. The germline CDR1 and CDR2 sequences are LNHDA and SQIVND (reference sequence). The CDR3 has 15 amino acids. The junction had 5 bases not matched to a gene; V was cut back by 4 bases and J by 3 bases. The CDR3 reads CASSSAGTGGYEQYF. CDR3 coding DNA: TGTGCCAGTAGTAGCGCCGGGACAGGGGGCTACGAGCAGTACTTC.

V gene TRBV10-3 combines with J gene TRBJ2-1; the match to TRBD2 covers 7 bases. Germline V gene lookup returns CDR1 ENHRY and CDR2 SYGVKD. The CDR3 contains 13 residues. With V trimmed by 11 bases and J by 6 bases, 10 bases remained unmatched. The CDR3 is CAVRLGGVNEQFF. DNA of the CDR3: TGTGCCGTCCGCCTGGGAGGGGTCAATGAGCAGTTCTTC.

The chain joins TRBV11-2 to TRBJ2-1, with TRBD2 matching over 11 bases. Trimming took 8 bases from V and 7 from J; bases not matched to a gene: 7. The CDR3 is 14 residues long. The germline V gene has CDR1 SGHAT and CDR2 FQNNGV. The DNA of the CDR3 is TGTGCCAGCGAGCCGGGACTAGCGGTGAATGAGCAGTTCTTC. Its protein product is CASEPGLAVNEQFF.

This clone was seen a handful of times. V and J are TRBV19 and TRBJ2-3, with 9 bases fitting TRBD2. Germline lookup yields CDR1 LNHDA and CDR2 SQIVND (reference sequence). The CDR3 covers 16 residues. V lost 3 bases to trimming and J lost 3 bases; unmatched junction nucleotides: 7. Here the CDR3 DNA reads TGTGCCAGTAGTATCGTTTGGCGGGGGGGAACAGATACGCAGTATTTT. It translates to CASSIVWRGGTDTQYF.

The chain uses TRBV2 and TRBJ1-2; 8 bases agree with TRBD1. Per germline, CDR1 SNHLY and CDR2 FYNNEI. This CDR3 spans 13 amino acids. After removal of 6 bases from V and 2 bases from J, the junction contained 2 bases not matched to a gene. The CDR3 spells CASRRQGNYGYTF. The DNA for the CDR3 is TGTGCCAGCAGGAGACAGGGGAACTATGGCTACACCTTC.

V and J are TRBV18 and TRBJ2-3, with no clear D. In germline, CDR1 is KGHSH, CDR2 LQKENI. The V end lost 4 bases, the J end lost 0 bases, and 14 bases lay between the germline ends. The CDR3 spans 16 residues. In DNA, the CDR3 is TGTGCCAGCTCACTCGCTATGGCAGCGAGCACAGATACGCAGTATTTT. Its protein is CASSLAMAASTDTQYF. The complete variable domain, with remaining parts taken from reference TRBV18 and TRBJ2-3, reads NAGVMQNPRHLVRRRGQEARLRCSPMKGHSHVYWYRQLPEEGLKFMVYLQKENIIDESGMPKERFSAEFPKEGPSILRIQQVVRGDSAAYFCASSLAMAASTDTQYFGPGTRLTVL.

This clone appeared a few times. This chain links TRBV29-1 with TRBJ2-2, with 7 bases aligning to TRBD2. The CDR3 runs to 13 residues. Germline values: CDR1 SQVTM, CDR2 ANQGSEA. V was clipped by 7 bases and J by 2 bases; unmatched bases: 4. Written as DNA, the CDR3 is TGCAGCGCCATGGGACTAAACACCGGGGAGCTGTTTTTT. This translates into CSAMGLNTGELFF.

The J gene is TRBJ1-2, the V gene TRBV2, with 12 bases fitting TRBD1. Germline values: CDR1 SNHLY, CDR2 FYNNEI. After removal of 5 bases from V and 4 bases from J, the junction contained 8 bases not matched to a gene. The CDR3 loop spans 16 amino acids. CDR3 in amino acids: CASSTGTGGEGYGYTF. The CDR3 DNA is TGTGCCAGCAGTACCGGGACAGGGGGCGAAGGCTATGGCTACACCTTC.

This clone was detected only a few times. In DNA, the CDR3 is TGCGCCAGCAGCCAAGGGACAGGGTTAATGTATGGCTACACCTTC. Its translation: CASSQGTGLMYGYTF. V is TRBV4-3 and J is TRBJ1-2, with 8 bases that match TRBD1. J lost 5 bases, V lost 1 base, and 6 bases had no gene match. Germline V gives CDR1 LGHNA, CDR2 YSLEER. The CDR3 is 15 residues long.

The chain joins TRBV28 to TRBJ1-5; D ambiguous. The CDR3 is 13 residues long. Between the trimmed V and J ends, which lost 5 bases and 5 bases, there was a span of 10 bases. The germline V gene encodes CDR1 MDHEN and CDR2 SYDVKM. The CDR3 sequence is CASSRQVDQPQHF. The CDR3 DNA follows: TGTGCCAGCAGTCGACAAGTTGATCAGCCCCAGCATTTT.

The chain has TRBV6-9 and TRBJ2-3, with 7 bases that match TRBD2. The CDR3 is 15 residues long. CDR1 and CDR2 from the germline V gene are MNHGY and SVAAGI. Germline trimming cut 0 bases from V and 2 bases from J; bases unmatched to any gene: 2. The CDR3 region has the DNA TGTGCCAGCAGTTATTCTAAGCGGGACACAGATACGCAGTATTTT. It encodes CASSYSKRDTDTQYF.

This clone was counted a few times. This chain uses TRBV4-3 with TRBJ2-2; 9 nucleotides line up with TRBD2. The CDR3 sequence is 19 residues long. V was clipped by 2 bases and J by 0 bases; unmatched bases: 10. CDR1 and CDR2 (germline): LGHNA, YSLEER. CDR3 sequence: CASSQYLGLAKANTGELFF. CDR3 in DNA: TGCGCCAGCAGCCAATACCTTGGACTAGCGAAGGCGAACACCGGGGAGCTGTTTTTT.

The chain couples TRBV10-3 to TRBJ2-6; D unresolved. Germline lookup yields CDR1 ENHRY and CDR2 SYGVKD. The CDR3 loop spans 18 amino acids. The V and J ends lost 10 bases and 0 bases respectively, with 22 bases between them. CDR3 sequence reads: CATHGLGILSSGANVLTF. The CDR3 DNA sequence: TGTGCCACACATGGTTTAGGGATCCTCAGCTCTGGGGCCAACGTCCTGACTTTC.

The CDR3 nucleotides read TGTGCCAGCAGCTTCGGGACAGCGCCTGCTCGTGGCTACACCTTC. Translation: CASSFGTAPARGYTF. The chain recombines TRBV5-4 with TRBJ1-2; 7 positions agree with TRBD1. The ends lost 2 bases at V and 7 bases at J; junction bases unmatched: 11. Germline lookup yields CDR1 SGHNT and CDR2 YYREEE (reference sequence). The CDR3 is 15 residues long.

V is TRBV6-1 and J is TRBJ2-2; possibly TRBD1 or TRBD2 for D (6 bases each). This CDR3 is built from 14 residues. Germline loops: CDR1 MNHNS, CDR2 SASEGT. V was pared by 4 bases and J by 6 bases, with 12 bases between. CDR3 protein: CASSGGRLAGELFF. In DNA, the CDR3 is TGTGCCAGCAGTGGGGGGCGACTAGCCGGGGAGCTGTTTTTT.

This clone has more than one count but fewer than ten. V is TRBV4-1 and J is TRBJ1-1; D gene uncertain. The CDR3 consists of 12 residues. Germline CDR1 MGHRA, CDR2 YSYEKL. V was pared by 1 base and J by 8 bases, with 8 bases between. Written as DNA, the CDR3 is TGCGCCAGCAGCCAAGTTGGGGAAGAAGCTTTCTTT. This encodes CASSQVGEEAFF.

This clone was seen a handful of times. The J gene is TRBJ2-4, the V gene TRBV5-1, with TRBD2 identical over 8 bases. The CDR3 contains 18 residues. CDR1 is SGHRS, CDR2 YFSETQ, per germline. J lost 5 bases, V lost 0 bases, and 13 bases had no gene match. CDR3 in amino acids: CASSLASSGLVGQNIQYF. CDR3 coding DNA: TGCGCCAGCAGCTTGGCCTCTAGCGGGCTGGTGGGCCAAAACATTCAGTACTTC.